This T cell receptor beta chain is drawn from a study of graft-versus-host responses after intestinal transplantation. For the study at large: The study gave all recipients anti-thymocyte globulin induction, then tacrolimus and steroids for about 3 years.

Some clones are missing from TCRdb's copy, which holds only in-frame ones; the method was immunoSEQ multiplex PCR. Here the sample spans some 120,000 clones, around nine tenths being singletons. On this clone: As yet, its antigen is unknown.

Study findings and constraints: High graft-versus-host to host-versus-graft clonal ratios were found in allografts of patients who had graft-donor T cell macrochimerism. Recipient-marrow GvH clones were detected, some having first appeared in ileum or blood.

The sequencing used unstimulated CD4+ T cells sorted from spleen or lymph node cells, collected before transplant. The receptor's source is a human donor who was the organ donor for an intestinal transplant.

The CDR3 region is CASSATDSRTDTQYF. In DNA, the CDR3 is TGTGCCAGCAGTGCTACGGACAGCCGCACAGATACGCAGTATTTT. The chain combines TRBV9 with TRBJ2-3; D may be TRBD1 (6 bases). The CDR3 extends over 15 amino acids. Between the trimmed V and J ends, which lost 5 bases and 1 base, there was a span of 14 bases. Germline V CDR1 and CDR2: SGDLS, YYNGEE.